The rows below give T cell receptor beta chains drawn from one sample of a study of cytomegalovirus exposure and HLA in healthy donors. TCRdb's copy holds only in-frame clones and misses some; the assay was immunoSEQ multiplex PCR. The table shows 240,000 or so clones, with about 80% occurring only once. Specimen: PBMCs. These receptors were taken from a woman aged 55-75 years in good health and CMV-seropositive. CDR3s include the opening cysteine and the closing phenylalanine or tryptophan. A D gene is named only where the DNA matches it firmly. For some rows the clone size is stated as once, few or many, or as a class when expanded; others skip it.

d_gene: NA; abundance: once; j_gene: TRBJ1-1; v_gene: TRBV10-3; CDR3aa: CANGGGGTEAFF; CDR3nt: TGTGCTAATGGAGGGGGGGGCACTGAAGCTTTCTTT
d_gene: TRBD1; abundance: NA; j_gene: TRBJ2-7; v_gene: TRBV19; CDR3aa: CASSIEDRDSYEQYF; CDR3nt: TGTGCCAGTAGTATAGAGGACAGGGACTCCTACGAGCAGTACTTC
d_gene: TRBD1; abundance: NA; j_gene: TRBJ2-3; v_gene: TRBV9; CDR3aa: CASSVGPPGQGTDTQYF; CDR3nt: TGTGCCAGCAGCGTAGGGCCTCCGGGACAGGGCACAGATACGCAGTATTTT
d_gene: NA; abundance: NA; j_gene: TRBJ2-1; v_gene: TRBV29-1; CDR3aa: CSVRTTSTEQFF; CDR3nt: TGCAGCGTCAGGACTACTTCCACTGAGCAGTTCTTC
d_gene: NA; abundance: NA; j_gene: TRBJ2-5; v_gene: TRBV18; CDR3aa: CASSTQETQYF; CDR3nt: TGTGCCAGCTCGACTCAAGAGACCCAGTACTTC
d_gene: NA; abundance: NA; j_gene: TRBJ2-7; v_gene: TRBV18; CDR3aa: CASSRAMAYEQYF; CDR3nt: TGTGCCAGCTCACGAGCCATGGCCTACGAGCAGTACTTC
d_gene: TRBD2; abundance: NA; j_gene: TRBJ2-1; v_gene: TRBV6-4; CDR3aa: CASSASGDLGEQFF; CDR3nt: TGTGCCAGCAGTGCAAGCGGGGACCTCGGTGAGCAGTTCTTC
d_gene: TRBD1; abundance: NA; j_gene: TRBJ2-2; v_gene: TRBV28; CDR3aa: CASRGTGNTGELFF; CDR3nt: TGTGCCAGCAGGGGGACAGGGAACACCGGGGAGCTGTTTTTT
d_gene: TRBD2; abundance: NA; j_gene: TRBJ2-1; v_gene: TRBV10-3; CDR3aa: CAISELASGGEQFF; CDR3nt: TGTGCCATCAGTGAGCTTGCTAGCGGTGGCGAGCAGTTCTTC
d_gene: TRBD2; abundance: NA; j_gene: TRBJ2-5; v_gene: TRBV5-1; CDR3aa: CASSLSLAGAETQYF; CDR3nt: TGCGCCAGCAGCTTGAGTCTAGCGGGAGCAGAGACCCAGTACTTC
d_gene: NA; abundance: NA; j_gene: TRBJ1-3; v_gene: TRBV6-5; CDR3aa: CASRRGSGNTIYF; CDR3nt: TGTGCCAGCCGTCGCGGTTCAGGAAACACCATATATTTT
d_gene: NA; abundance: NA; j_gene: TRBJ2-7; v_gene: TRBV11-2; CDR3aa: CASSLTGGFTYEQYF; CDR3nt: TGTGCCAGCAGCCTCACTGGGGGGTTTACCTACGAGCAGTACTTC
d_gene: NA; abundance: NA; j_gene: TRBJ2-7; v_gene: TRBV14; CDR3aa: CASSLLTRTYEQYF; CDR3nt: TGTGCCAGCAGCCTCCTAACCCGAACCTACGAGCAGTACTTC
d_gene: TRBD1; abundance: NA; j_gene: TRBJ1-1; v_gene: TRBV19; CDR3aa: CASIPTPGQGYNTEAFF; CDR3nt: TGTGCCAGTATTCCCACACCGGGACAGGGGTACAACACTGAAGCTTTCTTT
d_gene: TRBD1; abundance: NA; j_gene: TRBJ1-2; v_gene: TRBV6-5; CDR3aa: CASSYLLQGGGYTF; CDR3nt: TGTGCCAGCAGTTACTTGTTACAGGGGGGTGGCTACACCTTC
d_gene: NA; abundance: NA; j_gene: TRBJ2-7; v_gene: TRBV19; CDR3aa: CASSPSSYEQYF; CDR3nt: TGTGCCAGTAGTCCGAGCTCCTACGAGCAGTACTTC
d_gene: NA; abundance: once; j_gene: TRBJ1-3; v_gene: TRBV10-1; CDR3aa: CASSDPSGNTIYF; CDR3nt: TGCGCCAGCAGTGACCCTTCTGGAAACACCATATATTTT
d_gene: TRBD2; abundance: few; j_gene: TRBJ2-1; v_gene: TRBV4-1; CDR3aa: CASSLPGTSGSNEQFF; CDR3nt: TGCGCCAGCAGCCTACCCGGGACTAGCGGGAGTAATGAGCAGTTCTTC
d_gene: TRBD1; abundance: NA; j_gene: TRBJ1-4; v_gene: TRBV28; CDR3aa: CASSFRDRGLVNEKLFF; CDR3nt: TGTGCCAGCAGTTTCCGGGACAGGGGGCTCGTTAATGAAAAACTGTTTTTT
d_gene: TRBD1; abundance: NA; j_gene: TRBJ1-1; v_gene: TRBV5-1; CDR3aa: CASSRATGGADTEAFF; CDR3nt: TGCGCCAGCAGCAGAGCCACAGGGGGCGCGGACACTGAAGCTTTCTTT
d_gene: NA; abundance: NA; j_gene: TRBJ2-1; v_gene: TRBV9; CDR3aa: CASNPAGARYNEQFF; CDR3nt: TGTGCCAGCAACCCCGCGGGGGCCCGCTACAATGAGCAGTTCTTC
d_gene: NA; abundance: NA; j_gene: TRBJ2-7; v_gene: TRBV7-2; CDR3aa: CASSVVGLAIVYEQYF; CDR3nt: TGTGCCAGCAGCGTGGTGGGACTCGCAATAGTCTACGAGCAGTACTTC
d_gene: TRBD2; abundance: few; j_gene: TRBJ2-1; v_gene: TRBV11-2; CDR3aa: CASSAILAGGGEQFF; CDR3nt: TGTGCCAGCAGCGCGATACTAGCGGGAGGCGGCGAGCAGTTCTTC
d_gene: NA; abundance: NA; j_gene: TRBJ2-5; v_gene: TRBV13; CDR3aa: CASSGRGGRAQYF; CDR3nt: TGTGCCAGCAGCGGAAGGGGGGGGAGAGCCCAGTACTTC
d_gene: NA; abundance: NA; j_gene: TRBJ1-1; v_gene: TRBV20-1; CDR3aa: CSAPDTEAFF; CDR3nt: TGCAGTGCTCCGGACACTGAAGCTTTCTTT
d_gene: NA; abundance: NA; j_gene: TRBJ2-3; v_gene: TRBV30; CDR3aa: CAWTGGDTQYF; CDR3nt: TGTGCCTGGACGGGTGGAGATACGCAGTATTTT
d_gene: NA; abundance: few; j_gene: TRBJ1-3; v_gene: TRBV18; CDR3aa: CASSRDILTSGNTIYF; CDR3nt: TGTGCCAGCTCAAGGGACATTTTAACCTCTGGAAACACCATATATTTT
d_gene: NA; abundance: NA; j_gene: TRBJ1-2; v_gene: TRBV18; CDR3aa: CASSPPRKLSNYGYTF; CDR3nt: TGTGCCAGCTCACCACCGCGGAAACTCTCTAACTATGGCTACACCTTC
d_gene: NA; abundance: few; j_gene: TRBJ2-1; v_gene: TRBV5-1; CDR3aa: CASSWYPGIIHNEQFF; CDR3nt: TGCGCCAGCAGCTGGTACCCGGGGATAATTCACAATGAGCAGTTCTTC
d_gene: NA; abundance: NA; j_gene: TRBJ1-1; v_gene: TRBV18; CDR3aa: CASSATGWGMNTEAFF; CDR3nt: TGTGCCAGCTCAGCCACAGGGTGGGGAATGAACACTGAAGCTTTCTTT
d_gene: NA; abundance: NA; j_gene: TRBJ2-7; v_gene: TRBV6-1; CDR3aa: CASSEGTVEQYF; CDR3nt: TGTGCCAGCAGTGAAGGTACAGTCGAGCAGTACTTC
d_gene: TRBD2; abundance: NA; j_gene: TRBJ2-1; v_gene: TRBV5-1; CDR3aa: CASSLSGSGVHKQFF; CDR3nt: TGCGCCAGCAGCTTGAGCGGGAGCGGGGTCCATAAGCAGTTCTTC
d_gene: TRBD1; abundance: NA; j_gene: TRBJ1-1; v_gene: TRBV7-9; CDR3aa: CASSLTGDTYTEAFF; CDR3nt: TGTGCCAGCAGCTTAACAGGGGACACCTACACTGAAGCTTTCTTT
d_gene: TRBD2; abundance: few; j_gene: TRBJ2-1; v_gene: TRBV6-1; CDR3aa: CASSPGLAEQFF; CDR3nt: TGTGCCAGCAGTCCAGGACTAGCAGAGCAGTTCTTC
d_gene: TRBD1; abundance: once; j_gene: TRBJ2-7; v_gene: TRBV5-4; CDR3aa: CASGQQGSYEQYF; CDR3nt: TGTGCCAGCGGACAACAGGGGTCGTACGAGCAGTACTTC
d_gene: NA; abundance: NA; j_gene: TRBJ2-3; v_gene: TRBV6-5; CDR3aa: CASSEPPSGQYF; CDR3nt: TGTGCCAGCAGTGAGCCCCCGAGCGGGCAGTATTTT
d_gene: TRBD2; abundance: NA; j_gene: TRBJ2-5; v_gene: TRBV28; CDR3aa: CASSSPGGEETQYF; CDR3nt: TGTGCCAGCAGCTCCCCGGGGGGGGAGGAGACCCAGTACTTC
d_gene: NA; abundance: NA; j_gene: TRBJ1-4; v_gene: TRBV2; CDR3aa: CASGAEGGISNEKLFF; CDR3nt: TGTGCCAGCGGGGCAGAAGGGGGTATTTCTAATGAAAAACTGTTTTTT
d_gene: NA; abundance: NA; j_gene: TRBJ2-5; v_gene: TRBV2; CDR3aa: CASSKGETQYF; CDR3nt: TGTGCCAGCAGTAAGGGGGAGACCCAGTACTTC
d_gene: NA; abundance: NA; j_gene: TRBJ2-3; v_gene: TRBV4-2; CDR3aa: CASSQDLGSTDTQYF; CDR3nt: TGTGCCAGCAGCCAAGATCTGGGCAGCACAGATACGCAGTATTTT
d_gene: NA; abundance: few; j_gene: TRBJ1-5; v_gene: TRBV28; CDR3aa: CASSSYQPQHF; CDR3nt: TGTGCCAGCAGTTCTTATCAGCCCCAGCATTTT
d_gene: NA; abundance: NA; j_gene: TRBJ1-4; v_gene: TRBV5-1; CDR3aa: CASSLGTAANEKLFF; CDR3nt: TGCGCCAGCAGCTTGGGCACCGCAGCTAATGAAAAACTGTTTTTT
d_gene: NA; abundance: NA; j_gene: TRBJ2-6; v_gene: TRBV18; CDR3aa: CASSSLGGGAKSGANVLTF; CDR3nt: TGTGCCAGCTCATCCCTTGGAGGGGGCGCAAAATCTGGGGCCAACGTCCTGACTTTC
d_gene: NA; abundance: NA; j_gene: TRBJ2-5; v_gene: TRBV7-3; CDR3aa: CASSFQGRGRETQYF; CDR3nt: TGTGCCAGCAGCTTTCAGGGCAGGGGTAGGGAGACCCAGTACTTC
d_gene: NA; abundance: NA; j_gene: TRBJ2-5; v_gene: TRBV28; CDR3aa: CASRTQETQYF; CDR3nt: TGTGCCAGCAGGACACAAGAGACCCAGTACTTC
d_gene: NA; abundance: NA; j_gene: TRBJ2-5; v_gene: TRBV7-9; CDR3aa: CASSLASSRETQYF; CDR3nt: TGTGCCAGCAGCTTAGCTAGCTCCCGAGAGACCCAGTACTTC
d_gene: NA; abundance: NA; j_gene: TRBJ2-7; v_gene: TRBV27; CDR3aa: CASSLFGGGGYEQYF; CDR3nt: TGTGCCAGCAGTTTATTTGGAGGGGGGGGCTACGAGCAGTACTTC
d_gene: NA; abundance: NA; j_gene: TRBJ2-5; v_gene: TRBV7-3; CDR3aa: CASSLTANQETQYF; CDR3nt: TGTGCCAGCAGCTTAACAGCCAACCAAGAGACCCAGTACTTC
d_gene: NA; abundance: NA; j_gene: TRBJ2-6; v_gene: TRBV7-6; CDR3aa: CASSLVVGQGRGAGANVLTF; CDR3nt: TGTGCCAGCAGCTTAGTAGTAGGGCAGGGGCGAGGAGCTGGGGCCAACGTCCTGACTTTC
d_gene: NA; abundance: NA; j_gene: TRBJ2-3; v_gene: TRBV19; CDR3aa: CASNPREGGSTDTQYF; CDR3nt: TGTGCCAGTAACCCTCGGGAAGGCGGGAGCACAGATACGCAGTATTTT
d_gene: NA; abundance: NA; j_gene: TRBJ1-5; v_gene: TRBV7-9; CDR3aa: CASSLGVGTNQPQHF; CDR3nt: TGTGCCAGCAGCTTAGGTGTCGGGACTAATCAGCCCCAGCATTTT
d_gene: TRBD1; abundance: once; j_gene: TRBJ1-5; v_gene: TRBV19; CDR3aa: CASSPGIPGQGGQPQHF; CDR3nt: TGTGCCAGTAGTCCTGGAATACCGGGACAGGGCGGACAGCCCCAGCATTTT
d_gene: TRBD1; abundance: NA; j_gene: TRBJ1-4; v_gene: TRBV4-2; CDR3aa: CASSQHLQGVNEKLFF; CDR3nt: TGTGCCAGCAGCCAACATCTACAGGGGGTTAATGAAAAACTGTTTTTT